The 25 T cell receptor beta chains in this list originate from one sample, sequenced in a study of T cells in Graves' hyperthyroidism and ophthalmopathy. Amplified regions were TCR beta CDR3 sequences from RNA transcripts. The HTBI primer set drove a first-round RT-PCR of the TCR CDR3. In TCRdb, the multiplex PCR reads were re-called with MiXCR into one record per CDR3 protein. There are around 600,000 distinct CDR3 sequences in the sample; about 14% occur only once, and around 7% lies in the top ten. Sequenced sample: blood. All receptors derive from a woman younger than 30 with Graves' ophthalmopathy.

In nucleotides, the CDR3 is TGTGCCTGGAGGGGTCAGAATAGCGGGAGATTTCGGGAGCAGTACTTC. Residues: CAWRGQNSGRFREQYF. The V call is TRBV30, the J call TRBJ2-7; 9 bases match TRBD2. Germline CDR1 GTSNPN, CDR2 SVGIG (reference sequence). This CDR3 contains 16 residues. V trimming: 3 bases; J trimming: 7 bases; junction bases outside the gene matches: 16. The whole variable domain, remainder taken from reference TRBV30 and TRBJ2-7, is SQTIHQWPATLVQPVGSPLSLECTVEGTSNPNLYWYRQAAGRGLQLLFYSVGIGQISSEVPQNLSASRPQDRQFILSSKKLLLSDSGFYLCAWRGQNSGRFREQYFGPGTRLTVT.

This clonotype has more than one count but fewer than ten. The CDR3 loop reads CASTRDRNQPQHF. DNA of the CDR3: TGTGCCAGTACCCGGGACCGCAATCAGCCCCAGCATTTT. The chain is built from TRBV19 and TRBJ1-5; a possible D gene is TRBD1 (5 bases). The CDR3 loop spans 13 amino acids. Trimming shortened V by 7 bases and J by 2 bases, and 9 bases separated the two germline ends. The germline CDR1 and CDR2 sequences are LNHDA and SQIVND (reference sequence).

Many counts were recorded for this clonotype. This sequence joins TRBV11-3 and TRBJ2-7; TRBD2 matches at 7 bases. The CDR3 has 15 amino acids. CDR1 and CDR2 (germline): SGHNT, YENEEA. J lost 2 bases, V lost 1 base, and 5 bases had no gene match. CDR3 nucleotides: TGTGCCAGCAGCTTAGTTCCAGCGGGGCCCTACGAGCAGTACTTC. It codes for CASSLVPAGPYEQYF.

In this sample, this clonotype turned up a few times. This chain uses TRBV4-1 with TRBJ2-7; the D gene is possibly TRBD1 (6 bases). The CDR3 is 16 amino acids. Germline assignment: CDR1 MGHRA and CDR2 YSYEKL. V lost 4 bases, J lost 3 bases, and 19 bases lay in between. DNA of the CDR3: TGCGCCAGCAGCCTCCTTACAGGGTATGGTCGCTACGAGCAGTACTTC. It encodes CASSLLTGYGRYEQYF.

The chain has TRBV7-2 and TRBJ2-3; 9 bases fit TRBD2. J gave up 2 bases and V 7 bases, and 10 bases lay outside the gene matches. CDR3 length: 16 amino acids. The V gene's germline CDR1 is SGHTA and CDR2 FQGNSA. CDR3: CASNFEPGLATDTQYF. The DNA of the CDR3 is TGTGCCAGCAACTTCGAACCGGGACTAGCCACAGATACGCAGTATTTT. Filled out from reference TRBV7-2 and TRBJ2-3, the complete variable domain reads GAGVSQSPSNKVTEKGKDVELRCDPISGHTALYWYRQSLGQGLEFLIYFQGNSAPDKSGLPSDRFSAERTGGSVSTLTIQRTQQEDSAVYLCASNFEPGLATDTQYFGPGTRLTVL.

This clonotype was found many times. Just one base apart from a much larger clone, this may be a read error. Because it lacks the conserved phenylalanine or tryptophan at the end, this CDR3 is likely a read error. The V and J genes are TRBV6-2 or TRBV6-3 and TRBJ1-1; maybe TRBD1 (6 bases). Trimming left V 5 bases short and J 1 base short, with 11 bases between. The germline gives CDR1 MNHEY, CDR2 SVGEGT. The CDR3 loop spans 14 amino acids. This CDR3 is CASSTGHPNTEAFL. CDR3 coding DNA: TGTGCCAGCAGTACGGGACACCCGAACACTGAAGCTTTCCTT.

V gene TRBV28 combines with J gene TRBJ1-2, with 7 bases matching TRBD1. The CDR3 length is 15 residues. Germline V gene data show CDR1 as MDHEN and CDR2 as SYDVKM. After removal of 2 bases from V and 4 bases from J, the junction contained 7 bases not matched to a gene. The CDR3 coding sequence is TGTGCCAGCAGTTTAAGGGACAGAAAGATCTATGGCTACACCTTC. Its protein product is CASSLRDRKIYGYTF.

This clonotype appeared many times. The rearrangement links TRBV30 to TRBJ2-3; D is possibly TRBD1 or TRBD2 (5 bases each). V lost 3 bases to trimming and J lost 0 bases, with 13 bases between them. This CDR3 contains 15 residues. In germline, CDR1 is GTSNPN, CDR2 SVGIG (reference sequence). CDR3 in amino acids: CAWRAGTASTDTQYF. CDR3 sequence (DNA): TGTGCCTGGAGGGCCGGGACGGCTAGCACAGATACGCAGTATTTT. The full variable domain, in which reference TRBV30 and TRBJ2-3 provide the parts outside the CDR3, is SQTIHQWPATLVQPVGSPLSLECTVEGTSNPNLYWYRQAAGRGLQLLFYSVGIGQISSEVPQNLSASRPQDRQFILSSKKLLLSDSGFYLCAWRAGTASTDTQYFGPGTRLTVL.

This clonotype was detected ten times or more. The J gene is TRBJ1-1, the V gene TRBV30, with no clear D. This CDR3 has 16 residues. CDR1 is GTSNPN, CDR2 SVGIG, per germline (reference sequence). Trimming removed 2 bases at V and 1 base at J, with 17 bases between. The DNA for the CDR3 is TGTGCCTGGAGTCCCCATCCACAGAAGCCGAACACTGAAGCTTTCTTT. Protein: CAWSPHPQKPNTEAFF. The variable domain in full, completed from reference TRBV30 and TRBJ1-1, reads SQTIHQWPATLVQPVGSPLSLECTVEGTSNPNLYWYRQAAGRGLQLLFYSVGIGQISSEVPQNLSASRPQDRQFILSSKKLLLSDSGFYLCAWSPHPQKPNTEAFFGQGTRLTVV.

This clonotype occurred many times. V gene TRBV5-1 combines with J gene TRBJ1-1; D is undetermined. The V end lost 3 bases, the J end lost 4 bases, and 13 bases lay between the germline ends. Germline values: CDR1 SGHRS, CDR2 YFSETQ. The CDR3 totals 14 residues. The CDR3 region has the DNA TGCGCCAGCAGCTCCGACGGTGAGGTCACTGAAGCTTTCTTT. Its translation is CASSSDGEVTEAFF.

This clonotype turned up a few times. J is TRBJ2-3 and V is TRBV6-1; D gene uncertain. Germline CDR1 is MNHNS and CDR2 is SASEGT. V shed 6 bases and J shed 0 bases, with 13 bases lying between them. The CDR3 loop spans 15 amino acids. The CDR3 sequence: CASSRLDPSTDTQYF. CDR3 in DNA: TGTGCCAGCAGCCGACTGGATCCTAGCACAGATACGCAGTATTTT.

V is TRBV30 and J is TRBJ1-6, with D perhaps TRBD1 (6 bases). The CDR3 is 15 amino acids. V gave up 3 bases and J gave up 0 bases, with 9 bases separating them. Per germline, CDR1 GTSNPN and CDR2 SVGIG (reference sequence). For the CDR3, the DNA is TGTGCCTGGAGGACAGGAAGCTCCTATAATTCACCCCTCCACTTT. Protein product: CAWRTGSSYNSPLHF.

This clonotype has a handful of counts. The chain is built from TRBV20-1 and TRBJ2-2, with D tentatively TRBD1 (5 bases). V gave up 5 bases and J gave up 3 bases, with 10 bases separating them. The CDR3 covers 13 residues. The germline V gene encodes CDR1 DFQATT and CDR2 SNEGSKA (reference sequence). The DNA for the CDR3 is TGCAGTGCTGGCAGGGTAGACACCGGGGAGCTGTTTTTT. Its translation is CSAGRVDTGELFF.

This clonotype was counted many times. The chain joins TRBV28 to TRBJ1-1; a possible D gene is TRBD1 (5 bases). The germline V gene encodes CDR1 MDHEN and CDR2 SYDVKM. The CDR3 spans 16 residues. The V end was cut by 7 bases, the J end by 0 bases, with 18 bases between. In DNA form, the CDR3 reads TGTGCCAGCAACCTCGATGGGACTCGGGTGAACACTGAAGCTTTCTTT. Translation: CASNLDGTRVNTEAFF.

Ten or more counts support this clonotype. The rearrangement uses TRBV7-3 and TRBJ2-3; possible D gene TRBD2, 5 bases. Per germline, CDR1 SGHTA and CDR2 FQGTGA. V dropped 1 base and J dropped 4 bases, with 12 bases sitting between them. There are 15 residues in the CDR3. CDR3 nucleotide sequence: TGTGCCAGCAGCTTAATAAGTGGGAGTGCAGATACGCAGTATTTT. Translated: CASSLISGSADTQYF.

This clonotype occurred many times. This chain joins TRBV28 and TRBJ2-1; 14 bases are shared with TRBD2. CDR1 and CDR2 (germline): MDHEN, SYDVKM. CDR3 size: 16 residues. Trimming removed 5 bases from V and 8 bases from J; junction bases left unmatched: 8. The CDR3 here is CASSPKGTSGRYEQFF. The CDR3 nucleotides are TGTGCCAGCAGTCCCAAAGGGACTAGCGGGAGATATGAGCAGTTCTTC.

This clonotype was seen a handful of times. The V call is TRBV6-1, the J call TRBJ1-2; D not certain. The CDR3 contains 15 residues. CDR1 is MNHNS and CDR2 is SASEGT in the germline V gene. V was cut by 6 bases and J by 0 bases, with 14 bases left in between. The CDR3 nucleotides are TGTGCCAGCAGGACACCCCACGGTTCTAACTATGGCTACACCTTC. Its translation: CASRTPHGSNYGYTF.

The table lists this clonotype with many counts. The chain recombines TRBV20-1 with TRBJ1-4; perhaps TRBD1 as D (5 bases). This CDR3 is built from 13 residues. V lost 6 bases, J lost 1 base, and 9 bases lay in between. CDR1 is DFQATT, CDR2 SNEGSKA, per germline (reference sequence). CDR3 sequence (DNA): TGCAGTGCCAGACAGTTAACTAATGAAAAACTGTTTTTT. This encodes CSARQLTNEKLFF.

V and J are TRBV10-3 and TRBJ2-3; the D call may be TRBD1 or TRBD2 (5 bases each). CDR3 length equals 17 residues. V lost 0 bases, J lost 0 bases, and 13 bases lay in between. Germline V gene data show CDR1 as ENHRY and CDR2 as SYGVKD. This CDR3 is CAISESTGHTSTDTQYF. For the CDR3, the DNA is TGTGCCATCAGTGAGTCGACGGGGCATACAAGCACAGATACGCAGTATTTT.

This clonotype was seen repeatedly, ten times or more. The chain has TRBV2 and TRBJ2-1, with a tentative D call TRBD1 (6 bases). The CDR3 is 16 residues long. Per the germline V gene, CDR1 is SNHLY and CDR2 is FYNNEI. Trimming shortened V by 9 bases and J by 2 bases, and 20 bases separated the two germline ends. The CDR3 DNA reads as TGTGCCAGTAAACTCTTCTTGGGGGCCACCTACAATGAGCAGTTCTTC. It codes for CASKLFLGATYNEQFF.

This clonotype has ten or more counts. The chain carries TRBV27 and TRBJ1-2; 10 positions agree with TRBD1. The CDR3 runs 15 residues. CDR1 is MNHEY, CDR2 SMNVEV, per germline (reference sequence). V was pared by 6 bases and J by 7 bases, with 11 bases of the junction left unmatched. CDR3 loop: CASRGWDRGPSGYTF. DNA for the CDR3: TGTGCCAGCAGGGGGTGGGACAGGGGCCCCAGTGGCTACACCTTC.

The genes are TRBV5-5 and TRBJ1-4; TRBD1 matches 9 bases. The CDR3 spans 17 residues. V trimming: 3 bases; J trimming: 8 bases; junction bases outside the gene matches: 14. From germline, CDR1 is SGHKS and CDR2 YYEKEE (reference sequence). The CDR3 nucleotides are TGTGCCAGCAGCTCAGGGACAGGGAAGGGGAGAGGAGAAAAACTGTTTTTT. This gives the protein CASSSGTGKGRGEKLFF.

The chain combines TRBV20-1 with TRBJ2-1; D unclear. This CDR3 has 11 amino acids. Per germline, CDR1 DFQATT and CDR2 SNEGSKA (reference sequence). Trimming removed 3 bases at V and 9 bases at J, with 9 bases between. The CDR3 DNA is TGCAGTGCTAGTCTGGATATTGAGCAGTTCTTC. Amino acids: CSASLDIEQFF.

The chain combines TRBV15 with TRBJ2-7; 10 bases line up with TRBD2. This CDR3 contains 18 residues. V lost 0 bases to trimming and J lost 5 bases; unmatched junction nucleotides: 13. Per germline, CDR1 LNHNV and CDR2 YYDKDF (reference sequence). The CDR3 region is CATSRDNPDSGRRNEQYF. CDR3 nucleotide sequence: TGTGCCACCAGCAGAGATAATCCAGATAGCGGGAGGAGGAACGAGCAGTACTTC.

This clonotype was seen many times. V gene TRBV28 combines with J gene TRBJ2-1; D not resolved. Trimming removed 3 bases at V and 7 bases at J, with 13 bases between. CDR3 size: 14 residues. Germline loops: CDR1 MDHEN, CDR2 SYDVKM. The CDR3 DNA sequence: TGTGCCAGCAGTTTGGATGCAGCACCGAATGAGCAGTTCTTC. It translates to CASSLDAAPNEQFF.